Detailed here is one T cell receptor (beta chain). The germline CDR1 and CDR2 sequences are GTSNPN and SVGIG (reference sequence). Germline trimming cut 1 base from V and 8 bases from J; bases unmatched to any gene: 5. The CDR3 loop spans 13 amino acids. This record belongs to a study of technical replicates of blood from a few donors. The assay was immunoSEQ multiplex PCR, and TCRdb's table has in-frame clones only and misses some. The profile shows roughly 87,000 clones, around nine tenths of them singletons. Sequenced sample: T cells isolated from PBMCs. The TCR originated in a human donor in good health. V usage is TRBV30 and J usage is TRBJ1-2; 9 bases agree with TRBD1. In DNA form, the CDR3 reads TGTGCCTGGAGTGCACAGGGGGCGCGGGGCTACACCTTC. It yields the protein CAWSAQGARGYTF.